This paragraph reports one T cell receptor beta chain. As yet, its antigen is unknown. This record belongs to a study of cytomegalovirus exposure and HLA in healthy donors. Looking at the study overall: An early data release held approximately 80 million unique TCRs from HLA-typed donors. Assignment to the Caucasian-associated ancestry cluster applied to 81% of the approximately 370 genotyped donors.

A multiplex PCR was run with 60 Vbeta primers and 13 Jbeta primers. The assay was immunoSEQ multiplex PCR, and TCRdb's table has in-frame clones only and misses some. The table lists tens of thousands of clones, approximately 78% of them singletons, with 4% to 5.5% in the top ten. Per the germline V gene, CDR1 is LGHNA and CDR2 is YNFKEQ. Trimming cost V 4 bases and J 0 bases, with 20 bases left between them. CDR3 size: 18 residues. Study-level results: Specific recognition of CMV antigens was confirmed in vitro for a few chains (all CMV-associated).

The clonotype originates from a man in his forties or fifties in good health and CMV-seronegative. The rearrangement uses TRBV4-2 and TRBJ2-3, with D possibly being TRBD1 (6 bases). Sequencing was done on a sample of PBMCs. The CDR3 sequence: CASSLGPQGLSSTDTQYF. The CDR3 nucleotides read TGTGCCAGCAGCCTGGGGCCGCAGGGGCTTTCCAGCACAGATACGCAGTATTTT.